The clone carrying this T cell receptor (beta chain) was counted only a few times. This entry belongs to a study of blood T cells in healthy people across ages. Sample-barcoded 5' priming and a J-beta primer mix drove a second PCR of about 6 to 11 cycles. Each cDNA was tagged by a template-switch adaptor containing 12 random nucleotides. In TCRdb, the 5' RACE reads were re-called with MiXCR into one record per CDR3 protein. Seen here are about 760,000 distinct CDR3 sequences, roughly 25% observed once, and the top ten hold more than 7.5%. Healthy Russian Caucasian donors spanned ages about 6 to 95 years. Trimming left V 0 bases short and J 4 bases short, with 11 bases between. The CDR3 extends over 14 amino acids. CDR1 SGHRS and CDR2 YFSETQ come from the germline V gene. These same data were also listed under a study on T cells of mothers and their children. From that study: Slightly higher, non-significant overlap characterized related mother-child pairs relative to unrelated pairs. It was observed that no persistent microchimeric T cell clones could be detected.

Sequenced material: blood. The V and J genes are TRBV5-1 and TRBJ2-7; D perhaps matches TRBD2 (6 bases). The clonotype was recovered from a boy aged 10-17 years in good health. The CDR3 nucleotides are TGCGCCAGCAGCTTGGAGGGAGGAAAGTACGAGCAGTACTTC. Translating it yields CASSLEGGKYEQYF.